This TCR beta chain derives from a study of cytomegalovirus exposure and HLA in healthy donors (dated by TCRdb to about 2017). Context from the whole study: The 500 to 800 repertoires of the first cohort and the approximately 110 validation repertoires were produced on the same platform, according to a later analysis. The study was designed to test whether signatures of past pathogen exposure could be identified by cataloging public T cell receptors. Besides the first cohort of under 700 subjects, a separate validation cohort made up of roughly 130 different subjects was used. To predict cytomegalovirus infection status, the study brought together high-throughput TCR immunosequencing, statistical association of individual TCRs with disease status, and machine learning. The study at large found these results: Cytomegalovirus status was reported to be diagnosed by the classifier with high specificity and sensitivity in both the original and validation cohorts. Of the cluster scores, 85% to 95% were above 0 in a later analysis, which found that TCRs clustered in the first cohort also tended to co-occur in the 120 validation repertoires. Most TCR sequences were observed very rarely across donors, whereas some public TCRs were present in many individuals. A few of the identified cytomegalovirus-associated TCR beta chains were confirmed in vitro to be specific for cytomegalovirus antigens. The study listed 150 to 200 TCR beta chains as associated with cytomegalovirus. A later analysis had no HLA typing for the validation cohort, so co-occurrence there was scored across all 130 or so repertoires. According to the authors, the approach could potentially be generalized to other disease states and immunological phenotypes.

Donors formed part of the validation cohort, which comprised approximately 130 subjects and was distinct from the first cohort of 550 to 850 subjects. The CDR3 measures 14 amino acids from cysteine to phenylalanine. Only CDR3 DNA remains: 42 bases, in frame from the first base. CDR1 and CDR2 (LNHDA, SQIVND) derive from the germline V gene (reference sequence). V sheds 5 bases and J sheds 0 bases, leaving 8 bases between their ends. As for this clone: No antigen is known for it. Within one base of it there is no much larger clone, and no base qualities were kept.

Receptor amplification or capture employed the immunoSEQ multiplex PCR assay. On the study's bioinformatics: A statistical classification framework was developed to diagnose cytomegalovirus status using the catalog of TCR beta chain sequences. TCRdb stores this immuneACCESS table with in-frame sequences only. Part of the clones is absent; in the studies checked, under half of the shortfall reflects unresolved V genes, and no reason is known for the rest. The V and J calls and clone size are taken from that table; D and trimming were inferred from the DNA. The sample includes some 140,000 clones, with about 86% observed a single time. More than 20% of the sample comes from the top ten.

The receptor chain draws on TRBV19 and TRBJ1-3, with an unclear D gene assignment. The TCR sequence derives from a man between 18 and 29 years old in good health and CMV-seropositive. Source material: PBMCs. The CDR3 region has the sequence CASSPQNSGNTIYF. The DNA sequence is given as TGTGCCAGTAGTCCCCAGAACTCTGGAAACACCATATATTTT.